This TCR beta chain stems from a study of CD8 T cells in Susac syndrome. With random hexamers, reverse transcription was performed on roughly 0.5 to 1 ug of RNA. TCRdb fed the immunoSEQ multiplex PCR reads into MiXCR, producing one record per CDR3 protein. The repertoire holds under 350,000 distinct CDR3 sequences, around 90% seen once, with over 0.05% in the top ten. The CDR3 is 16 residues long. The trim removed 8 bases at V and 7 bases at J, leaving 13 bases unmatched. The germline CDR1 and CDR2 sequences are ENHRY and SYGVKD. The specimen sequenced was CD4+ T cells from PBMCs. The source of this sequence is a human donor with multiple sclerosis. The chain uses TRBV10-3 and TRBJ2-2; 10 bases match TRBD2. CDR3 loop: CAIAAASGRHNGELFF. In nucleotides, the CDR3 is TGTGCCATCGCAGCGGCTAGCGGGAGACATAACGGGGAGCTGTTTTTT.